These 27 T cell receptor beta chains were sequenced from one sample in a study of Ad26.COV2.S vaccination and SARS-CoV-2 variants. Clones were sequenced by immunoSEQ multiplex PCR, and TCRdb holds only the in-frame ones, with some missing. The table shows about 440,000 clones, with around 91% occurring only once. The treatment denotes: around 19 received Ad26.COV2.S at low or high dose, single or two shots; five or six received placebo; per-sample allocation not given. Repertoires come from day 63 after the first vaccine or placebo injection. Specimen: peripheral blood, collected in a trial of Ad26.COV2.S vaccine versus placebo. These TCRs come from a person aged 18-60 years who received the Ad26.COV2.S COVID-19 vaccine or a placebo.

V is TRBV7-9 and J is TRBJ1-1; no definite D call. Germline lookup yields CDR1 SEHNR and CDR2 FQNEAQ (reference sequence). This CDR3 contains 15 residues. The V and J ends lost 0 bases and 1 base respectively, with 9 bases between them. The CDR3 DNA reads as TGTGCCAGCAGCTTAGCGTCGGGCTGGAACACTGAAGCTTTCTTT. It is translated as CASSLASGWNTEAFF.

This rearrangement joins TRBV7-6 to TRBJ2-1; 7 bases match TRBD2. CDR1 is SGHVS, CDR2 FNYEAQ, per germline. The CDR3 contains 15 residues. The V gene end was trimmed by 4 bases and the J gene end by 8 bases; junction bases not matched to a gene: 11. CDR3 residues: CASSSPSLAVDEQFF. CDR3 bases: TGTGCCAGCAGCTCGCCTTCGCTAGCGGTCGATGAGCAGTTCTTC.

CDR3 nucleotides: TGTGCCAGCAGCCAAGGGGATTGGGTGAAGACCCAGTACTTC. It encodes CASSQGDWVKTQYF. V gene TRBV3-1 (or the pseudogene TRBV3-2) combines with J gene TRBJ2-5; no definite D call. The CDR3 runs 14 residues. The germline CDR1 and CDR2 sequences are LGHDT and YNNKEL (reference sequence). V dropped 1 base and J dropped 6 bases, with 12 bases sitting between them.

In its sample, this clone was seen once. CDR3 residues: CASIEVRGPEAFF. CDR3 DNA sequence: TGTGCCAGCATCGAGGTCAGGGGGCCTGAAGCTTTCTTT. V and J are TRBV2 and TRBJ1-1; 8 bases line up with TRBD1. The CDR3 runs to 13 residues. The V and J ends lost 7 bases and 6 bases, in that order; junction bases with no gene match: 7. CDR1 is SNHLY, CDR2 FYNNEI, per germline.

This clone was seen only a few times. The chain uses TRBV15 and TRBJ2-7; 10 nucleotides align to TRBD2. The V gene end was trimmed by 0 bases and the J gene end by 4 bases; junction bases not matched to a gene: 6. Germline loops: CDR1 LNHNV, CDR2 YYDKDF (reference sequence). The CDR3 sequence is 16 residues long. DNA of the CDR3: TGTGCCACCAGCAGAGATCGATCTAGCGGGAGTTACGAGCAGTACTTC. Translation: CATSRDRSSGSYEQYF.

The chain joins TRBV6-1 to TRBJ2-6; D unresolved. The CDR3 sequence is 17 residues long. Germline lookup yields CDR1 MNHNS and CDR2 SASEGT. V dropped 2 bases and J dropped 0 bases, with 11 bases sitting between them. The CDR3 loop reads CASSEKGHPSGANVLTF. The CDR3 bases are TGTGCCAGCAGTGAAAAAGGCCACCCCTCTGGGGCCAACGTCCTGACTTTC.

The V gene is TRBV3-1 (or the pseudogene TRBV3-2), the J gene TRBJ2-3; D not certain. From germline, CDR1 is LGHDT and CDR2 YNNKEL (reference sequence). The CDR3 sequence is 14 residues long. V lost 1 base, J lost 5 bases, and 10 bases lay in between. The CDR3 DNA reads as TGTGCCAGCAGCCAAGCTGCAGCTCAAGATACGCAGTATTTT. This sequence encodes CASSQAAAQDTQYF.

The rearrangement uses TRBV7-2 and TRBJ2-2; 9 positions match TRBD1. Germline values: CDR1 SGHTA, CDR2 FQGNSA. The CDR3 covers 16 residues. V was clipped by 5 bases and J by 0 bases; unmatched bases: 4. This CDR3 reads CASSRRQGANTGELFF. The CDR3 DNA is TGTGCCAGCAGCAGAAGACAGGGGGCGAACACCGGGGAGCTGTTTTTT. Filled out from reference TRBV7-2 and TRBJ2-2, the complete variable domain reads GAGVSQSPSNKVTEKGKDVELRCDPISGHTALYWYRQSLGQGLEFLIYFQGNSAPDKSGLPSDRFSAERTGGSVSTLTIQRTQQEDSAVYLCASSRRQGANTGELFFGEGSRLTVL.

This chain connects TRBV3-1 (or the pseudogene TRBV3-2) to TRBJ2-1; TRBD2 agrees at 9 bases. The V gene's germline CDR1 is LGHDT and CDR2 YNNKEL (reference sequence). Trimming took 0 bases from V and 3 from J; bases not matched to a gene: 3. CDR3 length: 16 amino acids. The chain's CDR3 is CASSQDASGNYNEQFF. As DNA, the CDR3 is TGTGCCAGCAGCCAAGATGCTAGCGGGAACTACAATGAGCAGTTCTTC.

V usage is TRBV30 and J usage is TRBJ1-6, with D possibly TRBD1 on 5 matching bases. With 0 bases removed from V and 6 bases from J, the gap between germline ends came to 12 bases. Germline CDR1 GTSNPN, CDR2 SVGIG (reference sequence). The CDR3 has 15 residues. In DNA, the CDR3 is TGTGCCTGGAGTGTCTGGGGGTTCGGTAATTCACCCCTCCACTTT. It yields the protein CAWSVWGFGNSPLHF.

This rearrangement joins TRBV5-1 to TRBJ2-4, with D perhaps matching TRBD1 (6 bases). This CDR3 is 15 amino acids long. Germline CDR1 and CDR2: SGHRS and YFSETQ. V gave up 3 bases and J gave up 8 bases, with 18 bases separating them. The CDR3 region has the DNA TGCGCCAGCAGCTCCCAGGGGCTGGGCCTGGACATTCAGTACTTC. Protein: CASSSQGLGLDIQYF. The variable domain in full, with the rest retrieved from reference TRBV5-1 and TRBJ2-4, is KAGVTQTPRYLIKTRGQQVTLSCSPISGHRSVSWYQQTPGQGLQFLFEYFSETQRNKGNFPGRFSGRQFSNSRSEMNVSTLELGDSALYLCASSSQGLGLDIQYFGAGTRLSVL.

The V gene is TRBV5-6, the J gene TRBJ1-3; D ambiguous. V gave up 0 bases and J gave up 0 bases, with 7 bases separating them. CDR1 and CDR2 (germline): SGHDT, YYEEEE. The CDR3 spans 15 residues. The CDR3 DNA is TGTGCCAGCAGCTTGGCCGGAAACTCTGGAAACACCATATATTTT. Amino acid sequence: CASSLAGNSGNTIYF. Filled out from reference TRBV5-6 and TRBJ1-3, the complete variable domain reads DAGVTQSPTHLIKTRGQQVTLRCSPKSGHDTVSWYQQALGQGPQFIFQYYEEEERQRGNFPDRFSGHQFPNYSSELNVNALLLGDSALYLCASSLAGNSGNTIYFGEGSWLTVV.

This clone was found a few times. The gene calls are TRBV14 and TRBJ1-4; TRBD1 aligns across 8 bases. This CDR3 has 18 residues. Germline V gene lookup returns CDR1 SGHDN and CDR2 FVKESK. The junction had 13 bases not matched to a gene; V was cut back by 0 bases and J by 7 bases. CDR3 DNA sequence: TGTGCCAGCAGCCAAGATAGCGACAGGGGTCGGCTAAGTGAAAAACTGTTTTTT. Translating it yields CASSQDSDRGRLSEKLFF. The full variable domain, completed using reference TRBV14 and TRBJ1-4, is EAGVTQFPSHSVIEKGQTVTLRCDPISGHDNLYWYRRVMGKEIKFLLHFVKESKQDESGMPNNRFLAERTGGTYSTLKVQPAELEDSGVYFCASSQDSDRGRLSEKLFFGSGTQLSVL.

The rearrangement uses TRBV6-2 or TRBV6-3 and TRBJ2-1; no firm D call. Trimming pared 5 bases from V and 7 bases from J, leaving 12 bases between. The CDR3 has 13 residues. CDR1 and CDR2 (germline): MNHEY, SVGEGT. CDR3 region: CASSLLLMNEQFF. The CDR3 DNA reads TGTGCCAGCAGTCTTCTCCTGATGAATGAGCAGTTCTTC.

This clone was recorded once. The chain employs TRBV7-2 and TRBJ1-1, with no clear D. V lost 5 bases and J lost 5, with 15 bases in between. This CDR3 comprises 14 residues. Germline CDR1 reads SGHTA; CDR2 reads FQGNSA. The CDR3 here is CASSPYVTGTEAFF. The CDR3 coding sequence is TGTGCCAGCAGCCCTTACGTTACTGGGACTGAAGCTTTCTTT. Full variable domain (outside the CDR3, taken from reference TRBV7-2 and TRBJ1-1): GAGVSQSPSNKVTEKGKDVELRCDPISGHTALYWYRQSLGQGLEFLIYFQGNSAPDKSGLPSDRFSAERTGGSVSTLTIQRTQQEDSAVYLCASSPYVTGTEAFFGQGTRLTVV.

The CDR3 loop reads CASSDRVYNSPLHF. The CDR3, as DNA: TGTGCCAGCAGCGACAGGGTCTATAATTCACCCCTCCACTTT. The chain links TRBV21-1 to TRBJ1-6; TRBD1, the table's D call, lacks a check against the DNA. TRBV21-1 is a known pseudogene. The CDR3 spans 14 residues.

The chain uses TRBV27 and TRBJ1-5; D not resolved. The CDR3 has 14 residues. CDR1 is MNHEY, CDR2 SMNVEV, per germline (reference sequence). V dropped 6 bases and J dropped 0 bases, with 9 bases sitting between them. CDR3 in amino acids: CASRRGDSNQPQHF. The CDR3, as DNA: TGTGCCAGCAGACGCGGGGATAGCAATCAGCCCCAGCATTTT.

The rearrangement links TRBV28 to TRBJ2-7; tentative D call: TRBD2 (6 bases). Germline V gives CDR1 MDHEN, CDR2 SYDVKM. Trimming left V 6 bases short and J 3 bases short, with 12 bases between. The CDR3 consists of 13 residues. The DNA of the CDR3 is TGTGCCAGCAGCTGGGGGGAGGTCTACGAGCAGTACTTC. Protein: CASSWGEVYEQYF.

The J gene is TRBJ2-5, the V gene TRBV24-1; weak D call: TRBD1 (6 bases). Germline CDR1 and CDR2: KGHDR and SFDVKD. This CDR3 is built from 18 residues. V dropped 0 bases and J dropped 2 bases, with 18 bases sitting between them. CDR3: CATSDLRAATGPQETQYF. The CDR3 DNA is TGTGCCACCAGTGATTTGCGGGCCGCGACAGGACCTCAAGAGACCCAGTACTTC.

V and J are TRBV28 and TRBJ1-2, with D perhaps matching TRBD1 (6 bases). The CDR3 is 14 amino acids. The germline V gene encodes CDR1 MDHEN and CDR2 SYDVKM. V gave up 1 base and J gave up 5 bases, with 11 bases separating them. This chain's CDR3 is CASSLSGGQYGYTF. In DNA, the CDR3 is TGTGCCAGCAGTTTATCGGGGGGCCAGTATGGCTACACCTTC.

The chain combines TRBV13 with TRBJ2-1; 14 bases agree with TRBD2. The CDR3 totals 16 residues. Germline V gene sequence: CDR1 PRHDT, CDR2 FYEKMQ (reference sequence). The trim removed 5 bases at V and 6 bases at J, leaving 6 bases unmatched. CDR3 loop: CASSQGGLAGANEQFF. The CDR3 nucleotides are TGTGCCAGCAGCCAGGGGGGACTAGCGGGAGCCAATGAGCAGTTCTTC.

The chain links TRBV13 to TRBJ2-7; D assignment may be TRBD1 or TRBD2 (5 bases each). The germline V and J ends were trimmed by 5 bases and 0 bases, with 17 bases remaining between them. Germline loops: CDR1 PRHDT, CDR2 FYEKMQ (reference sequence). The CDR3 runs to 16 residues. The CDR3 DNA reads as TGTGCCAGCAGCACCGCGGACGGGGCCAGCTCCTACGAGCAGTACTTC. This encodes CASSTADGASSYEQYF. The full variable domain, its missing parts supplied by reference TRBV13 and TRBJ2-7, is AAGVIQSPRHLIKEKRETATLKCYPIPRHDTVYWYQQGPGQDPQFLISFYEKMQSDKGSIPDRFSAQQFSDYHSELNMSSLELGDSALYFCASSTADGASSYEQYFGPGTRLTVT.

V gene TRBV18 combines with J gene TRBJ2-7; 13 bases are a match to TRBD2. With V trimmed by 6 bases and J by 5 bases, 4 bases remained unmatched. The CDR3 contains 14 residues. Germline loops: CDR1 KGHSH, CDR2 LQKENI. CDR3 DNA sequence: TGTGCCAGCTCCGGACTAGCGGGAGAGGACGAGCAGTACTTC. This codes for CASSGLAGEDEQYF.

This clone was detected only once. The rearrangement uses TRBV14 and TRBJ2-2, with D possibly being TRBD1 (5 bases). Germline-derived CDR1 and CDR2 are SGHDN and FVKESK. This CDR3 is 15 amino acids long. Deletions cut 1 base from V and 2 bases from J, with 8 bases between. CDR3 amino acids: CASSQGQGNTGELFF. The CDR3 DNA sequence: TGTGCCAGCAGCCAAGGCCAGGGAAACACCGGGGAGCTGTTTTTT.

The chain combines TRBV7-8 with TRBJ1-1, with 8 positions matching TRBD1. Germline CDR1 SGHVS, CDR2 FQNEAQ. CDR3 length: 14 amino acids. The V gene end was trimmed by 5 bases and the J gene end by 5 bases; junction bases not matched to a gene: 7. This CDR3 reads CASSHTGGRTEAFF. The CDR3 DNA sequence: TGTGCCAGCAGCCATACAGGGGGTAGGACTGAAGCTTTCTTT.

The chain uses TRBV5-8 and TRBJ2-1; 11 bases agree with TRBD2. CDR1 is SGHTS, CDR2 YDEGEE, per germline. This CDR3 contains 16 residues. After removal of 4 bases from V and 7 bases from J, the junction contained 10 bases not matched to a gene. Here the CDR3 DNA reads TGTGCCAGCAGCGGGCGGAGACTAGCGGGAAAGAATGAGCAGTTCTTC. Amino acids: CASSGRRLAGKNEQFF. The whole variable domain, filled in from reference TRBV5-8 and TRBJ2-1, reads EAGVTQSPTHLIKTRGQQATLRCSPISGHTSVYWYQQALGLGLQFLLWYDEGEERNRGNFPPRFSGRQFPNYSSELNVNALELEDSALYLCASSGRRLAGKNEQFFGPGTRLTVL.

The V and J genes are TRBV21-1 and TRBJ2-5. TRBV21-1 is a known pseudogene. This CDR3 is 13 amino acids long. The CDR3 DNA is TGTGCCAGCTGGGGGGCGGATCAAGAGACCCAGTACTTC. This encodes CASWGADQETQYF.